These T cell receptor beta chains were read from a single sample in a study of CD8 T cells in ankylosing spondylitis. TCRdb used MiXCR to reprocess the 5' RACE reads, holding one entry per CDR3 protein. The top ten clones hold 13% to 15% of a sample with over 130,000 distinct CDR3 sequences, approximately 44% of them seen once. The sample was synovial fluid, either unsorted or a sorted T cell fraction (not recorded which). Receptor source: a male donor with ankylosing spondylitis. The CDR3 runs from the conserved cysteine through the conserved F or W. The D gene is left open where the match is weak. For some rows the clone size is stated as once, few or many, or as a class when expanded; others skip it.

TRBD2,TRBJ2-3,NA,TRBV27,TGTGCCAGCAGTTTATCGAAGACTAGCGGCACAGATACGCAGTATTTT,CASSLSKTSGTDTQYF
NA,TRBJ1-1,NA,TRBV25-1,TGTGCCAGCACCATAGGGGCTGAAGCTTTCTTT,CASTIGAEAFF
TRBD1,TRBJ1-2,few,TRBV29-1,TGCAGCGTTGAATTGTGGGACAGGAACTATGGCTACACCTTC,CSVELWDRNYGYTF
TRBD1,TRBJ2-1,NA,TRBV4-3,TGCGCCAGCAGCCAAGAAGGGGGCGCCTACAATGAGCAGTTCTTC,CASSQEGGAYNEQFF
NA,TRBJ2-2,NA,TRBV7-3,TGTGCCAGCAGCCGCCATCCCTGGGGCTACACCGGGGAGCTGTTTTTT,CASSRHPWGYTGELFF
NA,TRBJ2-3,many,TRBV28,TGTGCCAGCAGTTTATCCGCAGGGGTAGGAGATACGCAGTATTTT,CASSLSAGVGDTQYF
TRBD1,TRBJ1-2,NA,TRBV5-1,TGCGCCAGCAGCACTAAGCAGGGGGCTGCGGATGGCTACACCTTC,CASSTKQGAADGYTF
NA,TRBJ2-3,few,TRBV7-9,TGTGCCAGCAGTGAATCGCCCTCAGGGCCTTGCCGGTATTTT,CASSESPSGPCRYF
TRBD1,TRBJ2-7,NA,TRBV27,TGTGCCAGCAGTCTCTTGGGGGACAGGCCCTACGAGCAGTACTTC,CASSLLGDRPYEQYF
NA,TRBJ2-7,NA,TRBV7-9,TGTGCCAGCAGCTTAGGTCAGCTCTCCGAGCAGTACTTC,CASSLGQLSEQYF
TRBD2,TRBJ2-2,few,TRBV12-3/TRBV12-4,TGTGCCAGCAGGGGACTAGCGGGTTTAACCGGGGAGCTGTTTTTT,CASRGLAGLTGELFF